These 3 T cell receptor beta chains share one sample of origin, sequenced in a study of T-cell reconstitution after alpha-beta-depleted transplantation in children. Using unique molecular identifiers, the investigators prepared the TCRbeta library. In TCRdb, the PCR reads were re-called with MiXCR into one record per CDR3 protein. The sample shows approximately 210,000 distinct CDR3 sequences, approximately 15% of them seen only once. Sequencing used PBMCs from the stem cell graft donor, obtained from the stem cell graft. These TCRs come from a human donor who donated a stem cell graft to a child with acute lymphoblastic leukemia.

This clonotype was observed at least ten times. The chain combines TRBV5-1 with TRBJ1-2; 12 bases fit TRBD1. Germline V gives CDR1 SGHRS, CDR2 YFSETQ. The J segment lost 7 bases and the V segment lost 3 bases, leaving 7 bases of the junction unmatched. There are 15 residues in the CDR3. The CDR3 loop is CASSSGTGGVGGYTF. CDR3 coding DNA: TGCGCCAGCAGCTCCGGGACAGGGGGCGTCGGTGGCTACACCTTC.

There are many counts of this clonotype. The genes are TRBV5-1 and TRBJ1-1; D perhaps matches TRBD1 (5 bases). The germline V and J ends were trimmed by 1 base and 3 bases, with 10 bases remaining between them. The CDR3 spans 14 residues. Looked up from germline, CDR1 is SGHRS and CDR2 is YFSETQ. DNA of the CDR3: TGCGCCAGCAGCTTGTCAGGGTGGGACACTGAAGCTTTCTTT. Its translation: CASSLSGWDTEAFF.

Ten or more counts support this clonotype. The chain links TRBV7-8 to TRBJ2-1; 11 nucleotides agree with TRBD1. This CDR3 has 15 amino acids. Germline V lookup: CDR1 SGHVS, CDR2 FQNEAQ. V lost 5 bases, J lost 7 bases, and 7 bases stayed unmatched. This CDR3 reads CASSQGDRGRNEQFF. The CDR3 DNA sequence: TGTGCCAGCAGCCAGGGGGACAGGGGGAGGAATGAGCAGTTCTTC.